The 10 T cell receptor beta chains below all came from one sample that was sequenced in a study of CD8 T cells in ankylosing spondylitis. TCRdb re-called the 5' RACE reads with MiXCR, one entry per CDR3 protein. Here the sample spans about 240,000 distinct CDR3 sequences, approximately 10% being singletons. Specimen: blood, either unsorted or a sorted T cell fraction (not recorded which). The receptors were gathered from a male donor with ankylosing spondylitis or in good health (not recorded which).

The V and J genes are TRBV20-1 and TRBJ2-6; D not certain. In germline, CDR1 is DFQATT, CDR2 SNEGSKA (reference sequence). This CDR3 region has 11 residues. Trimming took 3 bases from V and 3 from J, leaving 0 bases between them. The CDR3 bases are TGCAGTGCTAGTGGGGCCAACGTCCTGACTTTC. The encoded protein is CSASGANVLTF.

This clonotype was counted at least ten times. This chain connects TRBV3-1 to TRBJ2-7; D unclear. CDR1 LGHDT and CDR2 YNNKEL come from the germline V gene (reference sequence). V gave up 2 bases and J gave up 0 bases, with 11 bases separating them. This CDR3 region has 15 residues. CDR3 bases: TGTGCCAGCAGCCAATCATTTGGGCTCTCCTACGAGCAGTACTTC. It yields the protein CASSQSFGLSYEQYF.

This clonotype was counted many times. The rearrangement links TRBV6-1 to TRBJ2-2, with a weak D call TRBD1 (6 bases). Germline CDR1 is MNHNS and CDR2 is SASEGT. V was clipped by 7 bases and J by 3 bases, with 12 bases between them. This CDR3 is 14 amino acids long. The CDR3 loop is CASNSRGHTGELFF. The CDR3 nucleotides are TGTGCCAGCAATAGCAGGGGTCACACCGGGGAGCTGTTTTTT.

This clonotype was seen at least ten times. The CDR3 DNA reads as TGTGCCAGCAGTAAACAGGGGACAGGGGGCATTCAGTACTTC. It yields the protein CASSKQGTGGIQYF. The gene calls are TRBV6-1 and TRBJ2-4, with 11 bases fitting TRBD1. Per germline, CDR1 MNHNS and CDR2 SASEGT. There are 14 residues in the CDR3. V lost 5 bases to trimming and J lost 9 bases; unmatched junction nucleotides: 6.

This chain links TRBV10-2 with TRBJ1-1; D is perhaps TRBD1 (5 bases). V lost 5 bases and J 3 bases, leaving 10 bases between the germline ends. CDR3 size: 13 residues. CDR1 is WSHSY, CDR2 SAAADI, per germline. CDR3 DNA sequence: TGCGCCAGCAGTCAGGGCGGGGACACTGAAGCTTTCTTT. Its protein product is CASSQGGDTEAFF.

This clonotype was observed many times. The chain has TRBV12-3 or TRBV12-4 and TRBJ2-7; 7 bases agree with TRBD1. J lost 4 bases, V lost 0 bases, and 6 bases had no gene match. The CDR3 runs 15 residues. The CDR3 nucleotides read TGTGCCAGCAGTTTAGCGCAGGAGACAGGGTACGAGCAGTACTTC. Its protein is CASSLAQETGYEQYF.

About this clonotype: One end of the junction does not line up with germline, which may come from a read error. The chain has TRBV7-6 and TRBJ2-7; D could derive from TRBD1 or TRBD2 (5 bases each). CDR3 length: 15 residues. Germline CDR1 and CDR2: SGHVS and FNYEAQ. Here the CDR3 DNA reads TGTGTCAGCAGCCGGACCGGGACGTGGGACTACGAGCAGTACTTC. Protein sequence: CVSSRTGTWDYEQYF. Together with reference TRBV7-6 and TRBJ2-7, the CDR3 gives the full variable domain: GAGVSQSPRYKVTKRGQDVALRCDPISGHVSLYWYRQALGQGPEFLTYFNYEAQQDKSGLPNDRFSAERPEGSISTLTIQRTEQRDSAMYRCVSSRTGTWDYEQYFGPGTRLTVT.

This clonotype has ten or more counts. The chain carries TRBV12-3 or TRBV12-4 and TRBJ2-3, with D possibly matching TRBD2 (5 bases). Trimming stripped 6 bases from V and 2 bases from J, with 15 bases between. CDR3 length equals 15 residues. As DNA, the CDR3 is TGTGCCAGCAGGGGCGGACTGTACATCACAGATACGCAGTATTTT. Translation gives CASRGGLYITDTQYF.

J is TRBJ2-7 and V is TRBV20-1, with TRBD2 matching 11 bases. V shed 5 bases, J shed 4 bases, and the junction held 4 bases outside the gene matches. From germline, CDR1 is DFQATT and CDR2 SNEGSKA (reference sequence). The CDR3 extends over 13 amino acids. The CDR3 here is CSAGGLAVYEQYF. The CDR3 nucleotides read TGCAGTGCTGGGGGACTAGCGGTGTACGAGCAGTACTTC.

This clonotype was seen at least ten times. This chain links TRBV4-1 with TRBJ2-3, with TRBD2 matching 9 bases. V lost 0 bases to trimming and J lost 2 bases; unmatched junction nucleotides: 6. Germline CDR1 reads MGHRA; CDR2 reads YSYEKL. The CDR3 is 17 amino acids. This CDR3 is CASSQDPGTSPTDTQYF. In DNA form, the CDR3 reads TGCGCCAGCAGCCAAGATCCAGGGACTAGCCCCACAGATACGCAGTATTTT.